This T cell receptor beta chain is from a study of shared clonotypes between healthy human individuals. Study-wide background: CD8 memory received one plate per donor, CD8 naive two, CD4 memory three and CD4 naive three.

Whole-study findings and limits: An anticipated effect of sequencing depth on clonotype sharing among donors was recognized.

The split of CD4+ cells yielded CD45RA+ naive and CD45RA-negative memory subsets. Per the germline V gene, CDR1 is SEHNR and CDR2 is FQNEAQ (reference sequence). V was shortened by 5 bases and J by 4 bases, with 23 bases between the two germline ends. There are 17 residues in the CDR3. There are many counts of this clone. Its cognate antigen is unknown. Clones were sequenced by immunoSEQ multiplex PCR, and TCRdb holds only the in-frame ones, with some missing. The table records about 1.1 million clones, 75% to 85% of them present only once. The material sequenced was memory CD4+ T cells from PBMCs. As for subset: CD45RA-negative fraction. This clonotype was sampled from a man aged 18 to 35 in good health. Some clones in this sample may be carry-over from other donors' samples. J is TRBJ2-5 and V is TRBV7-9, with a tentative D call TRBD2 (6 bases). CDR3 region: CASSPPFWARGGETQYF. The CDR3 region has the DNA TGTGCCAGCAGCCCACCTTTTTGGGCAAGGGGAGGAGAGACCCAGTACTTC.